These 28 T cell receptor beta chains were sequenced from one sample in a study of identical twins. TCRdb processed the 5' RACE reads anew with MiXCR; each CDR3 protein has one entry. The table has 470,000 or so distinct CDR3 sequences, 20% to 30% seen once. This same sample was also part of a study on T cells expressing NK-cell markers.

Material for sequencing was CD4+ T cells sorted from blood. These receptor sequences come from a woman younger than 30 in good health.

As DNA, the CDR3 is TGTGCCAGCCAGGACTCCTACGAGCAGTACTTC. Protein: CASQDSYEQYF. The J gene is TRBJ2-7, the V gene TRBV21-1. TRBV21-1 is marked as a pseudogene. The CDR3 spans 11 residues.

This clonotype has a handful of counts. The rearrangement joins TRBV7-2 to TRBJ2-3, with D unclear. Trimming shortened V by 4 bases and J by 2 bases, and 7 bases separated the two germline ends. The CDR3 is 13 amino acids. Germline loops: CDR1 SGHTA, CDR2 FQGNSA. CDR3 DNA: TGTGCCAGCAGCTCGGATTACACAGATACGCAGTATTTT. Translated, it gives CASSSDYTDTQYF.

A few counts support this clonotype. J is TRBJ1-1 and V is TRBV10-2; D uncertain. The germline CDR1 and CDR2 sequences are WSHSY and SAAADI. This CDR3 comprises 14 residues. Trimming left V 6 bases short and J 5 bases short, with 16 bases between. CDR3: CASREEGVWTEAFF. CDR3 DNA: TGCGCCAGCAGGGAGGAGGGAGTATGGACTGAAGCTTTCTTT.

This clonotype appeared many times. V and J are TRBV7-2 and TRBJ2-3; D unresolved. The CDR3 runs 15 residues. CDR1 and CDR2 from the germline V gene are SGHTA and FQGNSA. The V end lost 1 base, the J end lost 0 bases, and 8 bases lay between the germline ends. CDR3 sequence: CASSLVGGSTDTQYF. The CDR3 bases are TGTGCCAGCAGCTTAGTCGGCGGCAGCACAGATACGCAGTATTTT.

The chain employs TRBV12-3 or TRBV12-4 and TRBJ2-3; 7 bases align to TRBD1. With 2 bases clipped from V and 3 bases from J, the junction kept 8 bases outside the gene matches. This CDR3 comprises 16 residues. The CDR3 is CASSLWGSRGTDTQYF. The CDR3 DNA follows: TGTGCCAGCAGTTTATGGGGTAGCAGGGGGACAGATACGCAGTATTTT.

The chain uses TRBV9 and TRBJ2-7, with 8 bases identical to TRBD2. The CDR3 runs 14 residues. V lost 1 base, J lost 2 bases, and 2 bases stayed unmatched. Germline lookup yields CDR1 SGDLS and CDR2 YYNGEE. This chain's CDR3 is CASSVQAGAYEQYF. The CDR3 region has the DNA TGTGCCAGCAGCGTACAAGCGGGAGCCTACGAGCAGTACTTC.

This clonotype was seen a few times. The rearrangement links TRBV5-1 to TRBJ1-6, with 7 bases lining up with TRBD1. Unmatched junction bases numbered 7, after V lost 4 bases and J lost 6 bases. This CDR3 has 15 residues. Germline V gene sequence: CDR1 SGHRS, CDR2 YFSETQ. The CDR3 loop is CASSKGTAVNSPLHF. For the CDR3, the DNA is TGCGCCAGCAGCAAAGGGACAGCAGTTAATTCACCCCTCCACTTT.

This clonotype was found a few times. The chain employs TRBV11-2 and TRBJ2-1; tentative D call: TRBD1 (6 bases). With 3 bases removed from V and 4 bases from J, the gap between germline ends came to 10 bases. The CDR3 runs 14 residues. Germline-derived CDR1 and CDR2 are SGHAT and FQNNGV. The CDR3 spells CASSFRTAYNEQFF. In DNA form, the CDR3 reads TGTGCCAGCAGCTTCCGGACAGCGTACAATGAGCAGTTCTTC. Filled out from reference TRBV11-2 and TRBJ2-1, the complete variable domain reads EAGVAQSPRYKIIEKRQSVAFWCNPISGHATLYWYQQILGQGPKLLIQFQNNGVVDDSQLPKDRFSAERLKGVDSTLKIQPAKLEDSAVYLCASSFRTAYNEQFFGPGTRLTVL.

The chain combines TRBV6-1 with TRBJ2-1; TRBD1 aligns across 9 bases. This CDR3 is built from 16 residues. Germline V CDR1 and CDR2: MNHNS, SASEGT. Unmatched junction bases numbered 14, after V lost 5 bases and J lost 9 bases. CDR3: CASSRYWTGAFSEQFF. As DNA, the CDR3 is TGTGCCAGCAGTCGCTACTGGACAGGGGCTTTCAGTGAGCAGTTCTTC.

The chain employs TRBV12-3 or TRBV12-4 and TRBJ2-7, with D perhaps being TRBD1 or TRBD2 (5 bases each). Between the trimmed V and J ends, which lost 4 bases and 3 bases, there was a span of 7 bases. This CDR3 region has 12 residues. As DNA, the CDR3 is TGTGCCAGCAGTTGGGACGGCTACGAGCAGTACTTC. It translates to CASSWDGYEQYF.

This chain connects TRBV6-2 or TRBV6-3 to TRBJ2-2; D call uncertain. Germline V gives CDR1 MNHEY, CDR2 SVGEGT. The CDR3 is made up of 11 amino acids. V lost 6 bases and J lost 3, with 2 bases in between. The CDR3 nucleotides are TGTGCCAGCAGACACACCGGGGAGCTGTTTTTT. The encoded protein is CASRHTGELFF.

This clonotype was counted many times. V gene TRBV27 combines with J gene TRBJ1-5, with no clear D. The germline V gene has CDR1 MNHEY and CDR2 SMNVEV (reference sequence). The V and J ends lost 2 bases and 5 bases respectively, with 16 bases between them. The CDR3 covers 16 residues. CDR3 residues: CASSLRAGIGHQPQHF. The CDR3 DNA is TGTGCCAGCAGTTTAAGGGCGGGGATCGGTCATCAGCCCCAGCATTTT.

This chain links TRBV11-2 with TRBJ2-1, with D possibly being TRBD2 (6 bases). This CDR3 comprises 14 residues. V lost 5 bases, J lost 8 bases, and 16 bases lay in between. The germline gives CDR1 SGHAT, CDR2 FQNNGV. This CDR3 is CASSLRTTIDEQFF. Here the CDR3 DNA reads TGTGCCAGCAGCCTCCGGACTACCATCGATGAGCAGTTCTTC. Full variable domain (outside the CDR3, taken from reference TRBV11-2 and TRBJ2-1): EAGVAQSPRYKIIEKRQSVAFWCNPISGHATLYWYQQILGQGPKLLIQFQNNGVVDDSQLPKDRFSAERLKGVDSTLKIQPAKLEDSAVYLCASSLRTTIDEQFFGPGTRLTVL.

The CDR3 DNA sequence: TGTGCCACCAGTGTGGGCCCTAGCGGGAGGGCGCGTATCGGCAATGAGCAGTTCTTC. Translation: CATSVGPSGRARIGNEQFF. The V and J genes are TRBV24-1 and TRBJ2-1, with TRBD2 identical over 12 bases. The CDR3 runs 19 residues. Trimming took 5 bases from V and 6 from J; bases not matched to a gene: 16. Germline V gene sequence: CDR1 KGHDR, CDR2 SFDVKD.

The rearrangement joins TRBV20-1 to TRBJ2-7; D is unclear. Germline V lookup: CDR1 DFQATT, CDR2 SNEGSKA (reference sequence). V was shortened by 3 bases and J by 6 bases, with 15 bases between the two germline ends. The CDR3 consists of 13 residues. The CDR3 bases are TGCAGTGCTAGTACTAAATCGCAAGGCGAGCAGTACTTC. Translation gives CSASTKSQGEQYF.

This chain connects TRBV10-1 to TRBJ2-2; D is possibly TRBD2 (5 bases). Between the trimmed V and J ends, which lost 6 bases and 2 bases, there was a span of 7 bases. This CDR3 region has 13 residues. Per the germline V gene, CDR1 is WNHNN and CDR2 is SYGVQD (reference sequence). CDR3 in DNA: TGCGCCAGCAGGGAGGACAACACCGGGGAGCTGTTTTTT. It codes for CASREDNTGELFF.

The genes are TRBV7-9 and TRBJ1-5; D might be TRBD1 (6 bases). The germline gives CDR1 SEHNR, CDR2 FQNEAQ (reference sequence). The V gene lost 5 bases and the J gene lost 0 bases, with 11 bases spanning the gap. The CDR3 extends over 15 amino acids. The CDR3 reads CASSQDSFSNQPQHF. The CDR3 DNA is TGTGCCAGCAGCCAGGACAGCTTTAGCAATCAGCCCCAGCATTTT.

This clonotype was counted ten times or more. The chain has TRBV5-1 and TRBJ2-2; 7 bases line up with TRBD1. The J segment lost 4 bases and the V segment lost 4 bases, leaving 10 bases of the junction unmatched. Germline CDR1 SGHRS, CDR2 YFSETQ. This CDR3 comprises 16 residues. The CDR3 DNA follows: TGCGCCAGCAGCAATACACAGGGGTTCGGCACCGGGGAGCTGTTTTTT. It translates to CASSNTQGFGTGELFF.

The rearrangement links TRBV20-1 to TRBJ2-1, with D maybe TRBD2 (7 bases). The V end lost 0 bases, the J end lost 7 bases, and 22 bases lay between the germline ends. The CDR3 has 17 residues. Germline V CDR1 and CDR2: DFQATT, SNEGSKA (reference sequence). CDR3 sequence: CSAREGGLTGSGNEQFF. In nucleotides, the CDR3 is TGCAGTGCTAGAGAGGGGGGGCTAACAGGGTCTGGGAATGAGCAGTTCTTC.

This clonotype was detected only a few times. The CDR3 sequence is CASSYKAARSETQYF. The CDR3 DNA sequence: TGTGCCAGCAGTTACAAAGCGGCCAGAAGTGAGACCCAGTACTTC. The chain is built from TRBV6-5 and TRBJ2-5, with D perhaps matching TRBD2 (5 bases). CDR1 and CDR2 (germline): MNHEY, SVGAGI. V was shortened by 2 bases and J by 5 bases, with 15 bases between the two germline ends. CDR3 size: 15 residues.

Only a few counts were recorded for this clonotype. The chain has TRBV20-1 and TRBJ1-1; D gene uncertain. The CDR3 consists of 12 residues. The germline V gene encodes CDR1 DFQATT and CDR2 SNEGSKA (reference sequence). V was trimmed by 3 bases and J by 1 base, leaving 6 bases between them. CDR3 DNA: TGCAGTGCTAGCGACGGGAACACTGAAGCTTTCTTT. It translates to CSASDGNTEAFF.

The CDR3 loop is CASSRSGLAGAGELFF. In DNA, the CDR3 is TGTGCCAGCAGCCGATCGGGACTAGCGGGTGCCGGGGAGCTGTTTTTT. The J gene is TRBJ2-2, the V gene TRBV4-2, with 12 bases lining up with TRBD2. This CDR3 is built from 16 residues. With V trimmed by 4 bases and J by 6 bases, 6 bases remained unmatched. Germline V gene sequence: CDR1 LGHNA, CDR2 YNFKEQ.

The chain has TRBV3-1 and TRBJ2-7, with D uncertain. Germline V lookup: CDR1 LGHDT, CDR2 YNNKEL (reference sequence). The CDR3 extends over 12 amino acids. The germline V and J ends were trimmed by 3 bases and 4 bases, with 7 bases remaining between them. This chain's CDR3 is CASSHNVYEQYF. CDR3 in DNA: TGTGCCAGCAGCCACAACGTTTACGAGCAGTACTTC.

This clonotype was observed a few times. The chain uses TRBV20-1 and TRBJ2-3; the match to TRBD1 covers 9 bases. The CDR3 spans 16 residues. Germline lookup yields CDR1 DFQATT and CDR2 SNEGSKA (reference sequence). The CDR3 DNA sequence: TGCAGGGCCTCCCGAACGGACAGGGGATCGACAGATACGCAGTATTTT. Residues: CRASRTDRGSTDTQYF.

The table lists this clonotype with a few counts. The genes are TRBV20-1 and TRBJ2-5, with unresolved D. Between the trimmed V and J ends, which lost 3 bases and 1 base, there was a span of 18 bases. The CDR3 consists of 16 residues. Germline V gene lookup returns CDR1 DFQATT and CDR2 SNEGSKA (reference sequence). The CDR3 coding sequence is TGCAGTGCTAGGGGCGTTGGGTTAAGGGTCCAAGAGACCCAGTACTTC. This gives the protein CSARGVGLRVQETQYF.

The chain uses TRBV4-2 and TRBJ2-6; TRBD1 matches 9 bases. The CDR3 covers 20 residues. Germline loops: CDR1 LGHNA, CDR2 YNFKEQ. V shed 4 bases and J 0 bases; nucleotides not matched to a gene: 13. The CDR3 loop is CASSPSGQGPKYSGANVLTF. In nucleotides, the CDR3 is TGTGCCAGCAGCCCCTCGGGACAGGGCCCAAAGTACTCTGGGGCCAACGTCCTGACTTTC.

The rearrangement links TRBV5-1 to TRBJ1-1, with a tentative D call TRBD1 (5 bases). Trimming pared 2 bases from V and 4 bases from J, leaving 12 bases between. The CDR3 length is 14 residues. The germline CDR1 and CDR2 sequences are SGHRS and YFSETQ. The CDR3 DNA follows: TGCGCCAGCAGCTTTCAAGCAGGGACCACTGAAGCTTTCTTT. It codes for CASSFQAGTTEAFF.

The J gene is TRBJ2-5, the V gene TRBV5-1; D is undetermined. This CDR3 is built from 13 residues. Germline V gene sequence: CDR1 SGHRS, CDR2 YFSETQ. The V gene lost 5 bases and the J gene lost 5 bases, with 13 bases spanning the gap. This CDR3 reads CASRSNVLETQYF. CDR3 coding DNA: TGCGCCAGCAGATCGAATGTACTCGAGACCCAGTACTTC.